These T cell receptor beta chains were read from a single sample in a study of blood T cell repertoires in COVID-19. Repertoires were generated with immunoSEQ multiplex PCR, while TCRdb's copy carries only in-frame clones and drops some. The profile covers 400,000 to 550,000 clones, with 70% to 90% appearing a single time and approximately 2% taken by the ten largest. The sample consisted of PBMCs or T cells enriched from blood (not recorded which). The source of these receptors is a woman under 30 with acute COVID-19. CDR3s include the opening cysteine and the closing phenylalanine or tryptophan. A D gene is named only where the DNA matches it firmly. Clone size is given for some rows only: seen once, a few or many times, or a class if the clone is expanded.

TRBJ2-7 | TRBV19 | once | NA | CASSASSLASYEQYF | TGTGCCAGTAGTGCGTCGAGTCTAGCGTCCTACGAGCAGTACTTC
TRBJ2-3 | TRBV7-6 | NA | NA | CASSAIPGSTDTQYF | TGTGCCAGCAGCGCGATACCAGGTAGCACAGATACGCAGTATTTT
TRBJ2-2 | TRBV25-1 | NA | NA | CASSESANRDTGELFF | TGTGCCAGCAGTGAATCGGCGAATCGGGACACCGGGGAGCTGTTTTTT
TRBJ2-1 | TRBV7-3 | NA | TRBD2 | CASSASGLAGTTTSYNEQFF | TGTGCCAGCAGCGCCAGCGGACTAGCGGGGACAACAACCTCCTACAATGAGCAGTTCTTC
TRBJ1-1 | TRBV19 | NA | NA | CASSIGGRYRIEAFF | TGTGCCAGTAGTATAGGAGGTCGGTACAGGATTGAAGCTTTCTTT
TRBJ2-7 | TRBV30 | NA | TRBD2 | CAWSGTSGRFEQYF | TGTGCCTGGAGCGGGACTAGCGGGAGGTTCGAGCAGTACTTC
TRBJ2-3 | TRBV4-1 | NA | NA | CASSQVGADTQYF | TGCGCCAGCAGCCAAGTCGGGGCAGATACGCAGTATTTT
TRBJ2-4 | TRBV6-6 | NA | NA | CASSLIQGAKNIQYF | TGTGCCAGCAGTTTAATACAGGGCGCCAAAAACATTCAGTACTTC
TRBJ1-6 | TRBV12-3/TRBV12-4 | NA | NA | CASSYTYNSPLHF | TGTGCCAGCAGTTACACCTATAATTCACCCCTCCACTTT
TRBJ2-7 | TRBV29-1 | NA | NA | CSVETGRSYEQYF | TGCAGCGTTGAAACAGGGCGCTCCTACGAGCAGTACTTC
TRBJ2-6 | TRBV5-1 | NA | TRBD2 | CASNGGSGANVLTF | TGCGCCAGCAACGGGGGGTCTGGGGCCAACGTCCTGACTTTC
TRBJ1-5 | TRBV28 | NA | NA | CASSPATGSNQPQHF | TGTGCCAGCAGTCCCGCGACAGGCAGCAATCAGCCCCAGCATTTT
TRBJ1-5 | TRBV6-1 | NA | TRBD1 | CASRETGGELNQPQHF | TGTGCCAGCAGGGAAACAGGGGGCGAGCTCAATCAGCCCCAGCATTTT
TRBJ2-1 | TRBV5-4 | once | TRBD2 | CASSGGLAGLGNNNEQFF | TGTGCCAGCAGCGGAGGACTAGCGGGACTCGGGAACAACAATGAGCAGTTCTTC
TRBJ2-7 | TRBV27 | few | NA | CASSPGSGSYEQYF | TGTGCCAGCAGCCCGGGTAGCGGCTCCTACGAGCAGTACTTC
TRBJ1-2 | TRBV6-5 | NA | NA | CASSSGLSPQYGYTF | TGTGCCAGCAGTTCGGGACTTTCCCCGCAATATGGCTACACCTTC
TRBJ1-4 | TRBV28 | once | NA | CASRVTVNEKLFF | TGTGCCAGCAGGGTTACGGTGAATGAAAAACTGTTTTTT
TRBJ2-3 | TRBV27 | NA | TRBD2 | CASRPSGRARSSTDTQYF | TGTGCCAGCAGGCCTAGCGGGAGGGCGAGGTCTAGCACAGATACGCAGTATTTT
TRBJ1-2 | TRBV14 | NA | NA | CASSQDRLNYGYTF | TGTGCCAGCAGCCAAGACAGGCTTAACTATGGCTACACCTTC
TRBJ1-1 | TRBV28 | NA | TRBD1 | CASSLPRDRWNTEAFF | TGTGCCAGCAGTTTACCCCGGGACAGGTGGAACACTGAAGCTTTCTTT
TRBJ2-7 | TRBV2 | NA | NA | CASSEGALRYEQYF | TGTGCCAGCAGTGAAGGGGCGTTACGGTACGAGCAGTACTTC
TRBJ1-4 | TRBV2 | NA | TRBD1 | CASRGTGANEKLFF | TGTGCCAGCAGGGGGACAGGGGCGAATGAAAAACTGTTTTTT
TRBJ1-4 | TRBV7-2 | NA | NA | CASSFRQTATNEKLFF | TGTGCCAGCAGCTTCCGACAGACTGCAACTAATGAAAAACTGTTTTTT
TRBJ2-7 | TRBV5-4 | NA | NA | CASSLGQGLYEQYF | TGTGCCAGCAGCTTGGGTCAGGGGTTGTACGAGCAGTACTTC
TRBJ1-5 | TRBV24-1 | NA | NA | CATSGGGAGHQPQHF | TGTGCCACCAGTGGCGGAGGGGCAGGGCATCAGCCCCAGCATTTT
TRBJ1-4 | TRBV3-1/TRBV3-2 | many | TRBD1 | CASSRQGREKLFF | TGTGCCAGCAGCCGACAGGGGCGTGAAAAACTGTTTTTT
TRBJ1-2 | TRBV6-2/TRBV6-3 | NA | TRBD1 | CASSSGDRPIYGYTF | TGTGCCAGCAGCTCAGGGGACAGGCCGATCTATGGCTACACCTTC
TRBJ2-7 | TRBV7-9 | NA | TRBD2 | CAGTGTSGTYEQYF | TGTGCCGGGACCGGGACTAGCGGAACCTACGAGCAGTACTTC
TRBJ1-2 | TRBV29-1 | NA | TRBD1 | CSAGDRDSSYGYTF | TGCAGCGCCGGGGACCGGGACAGCTCCTATGGCTACACCTTC
TRBJ1-1 | TRBV7-2 | NA | NA | CASSPRGAFNTEAFF | TGTGCCAGCAGCCCCCGGGGAGCATTTAACACTGAAGCTTTCTTT
TRBJ2-6 | TRBV29-1 | NA | NA | CSVEEVGGAGANVLTF | TGCAGCGTGGAGGAGGTCGGAGGAGCTGGGGCCAACGTCCTGACTTTC
TRBJ2-7 | TRBV27 | once | TRBD1 | CASSLEWTGPHEQYF | TGTGCCAGCAGTTTAGAATGGACAGGGCCCCACGAGCAGTACTTC
TRBJ1-1 | TRBV5-1 | NA | TRBD1 | CASSSSGGGEAFF | TGCGCCAGCAGCTCTTCAGGGGGCGGAGAGGCTTTCTTT
TRBJ1-5 | TRBV2 | few | NA | CASSEQGQPQHF | TGTGCCAGCAGTGAACAGGGCCAGCCCCAGCATTTT
TRBJ2-2 | TRBV7-2 | once | NA | CASSLEQGGELFF | TGTGCCAGCAGCTTAGAGCAGGGTGGGGAGCTGTTTTTT